The next 7 T cell receptor beta chains were all read from a single sample in a study of radiotherapy plus CTLA-4 blockade in lung cancer. TCRdb's copy holds only in-frame clones and misses some; the assay was immunoSEQ multiplex PCR. The sample lists tens of thousands of clones; 70% to 80% were seen once. The material was peripheral blood, obtained from a patient treated with radiotherapy plus ipilimumab. All receptors derive from a human donor with non-small cell lung cancer who had stable disease on radiotherapy plus ipilimumab.

The chain joins TRBV9 to TRBJ2-1, with 13 bases that match TRBD2. V lost 2 bases and J lost 10; bases outside the gene matches: 6. Germline-derived CDR1 and CDR2 are SGDLS and YYNGEE. This CDR3 has 15 residues. The CDR3 sequence is CASSVVTSGGKEQFF. The CDR3 nucleotides are TGTGCCAGCAGCGTGGTGACTAGCGGGGGGAAAGAGCAGTTCTTC.

To note about this clone: One junction end does not reproduce the germline sequence, and a read error may be involved. The V call is TRBV11-2, the J call TRBJ1-1; no clear D gene. Germline V gene data show CDR1 as SGHAT and CDR2 as FQNNGV. CDR3 size: 14 residues. The CDR3 region is CASSLVGGNAEAFF. In DNA, the CDR3 is TGTGCCAGCAGCTTAGTCGGAGGGAACGCTGAAGCTTTCTTT. The full variable domain, completed using reference TRBV11-2 and TRBJ1-1, is EAGVAQSPRYKIIEKRQSVAFWCNPISGHATLYWYQQILGQGPKLLIQFQNNGVVDDSQLPKDRFSAERLKGVDSTLKIQPAKLEDSAVYLCASSLVGGNAEAFFGQGTRLTVV.

This clone is a singleton in its sample. V and J are TRBV15 and TRBJ1-3; D possibly corresponds to TRBD1 (6 bases). This CDR3 region has 16 residues. Germline CDR1 reads LNHNV; CDR2 reads YYDKDF (reference sequence). V was trimmed by 1 base and J by 2 bases, leaving 12 bases between them. The chain's CDR3 is CATSRGEGVTGNTIYF. CDR3 DNA sequence: TGTGCCACCAGCAGAGGGGAGGGGGTCACTGGAAACACCATATATTTT.

V is TRBV18 and J is TRBJ2-2; D possibly corresponds to TRBD1 (6 bases). This CDR3 is 17 amino acids long. In germline, CDR1 is KGHSH, CDR2 LQKENI. Trimming shortened V by 3 bases and J by 4 bases, and 18 bases separated the two germline ends. The CDR3 protein is CASSPDSPFSPTGELFF. CDR3 in DNA: TGTGCCAGCTCACCGGACAGTCCCTTTTCACCCACCGGGGAGCTGTTTTTT.

The chain is built from TRBV7-3 and TRBJ2-2; 9 nucleotides match TRBD1. Trimming cost V 4 bases and J 4 bases; bases outside gene matches: 10. The length of the CDR3 is 17 residues. Germline V CDR1 and CDR2: SGHTA, FQGTGA. This CDR3 is CASSSKPGQGLTGELFF. CDR3 coding DNA: TGTGCCAGCAGCTCAAAGCCGGGACAGGGACTCACCGGGGAGCTGTTTTTT.

V gene TRBV9 combines with J gene TRBJ1-1; D is unclear. The CDR3 contains 14 residues. Deletions cut 0 bases from V and 2 bases from J, with 8 bases between. Germline values: CDR1 SGDLS, CDR2 YYNGEE. CDR3 bases: TGTGCCAGCAGCGTAGGGGGTTCCAACACTGAAGCTTTCTTT. Encoded protein: CASSVGGSNTEAFF.

The chain couples TRBV2 to TRBJ1-6; possibly TRBD1 for D (6 bases). From germline, CDR1 is SNHLY and CDR2 FYNNEI. V dropped 8 bases and J dropped 9 bases, with 20 bases sitting between them. The CDR3 consists of 15 residues. The DNA of the CDR3 is TGTGCCAGCCTTGAGGGGGGACCGGGCGGTTCACCCCTCCACTTT. Its protein product is CASLEGGPGGSPLHF. Filled out from reference TRBV2 and TRBJ1-6, the complete variable domain reads EPEVTQTPSHQVTQMGQEVILRCVPISNHLYFYWYRQILGQKVEFLVSFYNNEISEKSEIFDDQFSVERPDGSNFTLKIRSTKLEDSAMYFCASLEGGPGGSPLHFGNGTRLTVT.